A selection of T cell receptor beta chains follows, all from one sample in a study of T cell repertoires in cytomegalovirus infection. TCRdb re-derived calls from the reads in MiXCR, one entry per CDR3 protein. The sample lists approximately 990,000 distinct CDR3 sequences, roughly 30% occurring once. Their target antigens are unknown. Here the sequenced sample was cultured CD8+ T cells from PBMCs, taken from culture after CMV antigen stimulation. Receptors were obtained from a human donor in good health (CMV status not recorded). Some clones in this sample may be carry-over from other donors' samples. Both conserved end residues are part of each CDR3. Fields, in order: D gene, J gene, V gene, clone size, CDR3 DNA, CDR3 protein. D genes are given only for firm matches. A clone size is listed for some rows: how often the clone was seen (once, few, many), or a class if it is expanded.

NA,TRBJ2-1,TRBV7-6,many,TGTGCCAGCAGCTTATTTTACAGGGCTTACAATGAGCAGTTCTTC,CASSLFYRAYNEQFF
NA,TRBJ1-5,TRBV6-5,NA,TGTGCCAGCAGGGACCATGAGAATCAGCCCCAGCATTTT,CASRDHENQPQHF
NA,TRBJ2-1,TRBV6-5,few,TGTGCCAGCAGTTACACGTGGGACAATTACAATGAGCAGTTCTTC,CASSYTWDNYNEQFF
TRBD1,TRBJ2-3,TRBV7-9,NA,TGTGCCAGCAGCTTAAGACAGGTCCAGGGGGCAGATACGCAGTATTTT,CASSLRQVQGADTQYF
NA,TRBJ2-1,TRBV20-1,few,TGCAGTGCGAGGGGCGGGTCCGAAATCTCCTACAATGAGCAGTTCTTC,CSARGGSEISYNEQFF
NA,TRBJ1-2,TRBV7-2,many,TGTGCCAGCAGCTTTCGACAGGCGCCCGGGTATGGCTACACCTTC,CASSFRQAPGYGYTF
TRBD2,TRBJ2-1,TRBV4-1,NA,TGCGCCAGCAGCCAAGTAGAGCGGGGGATTTCCTACAATGAGCAGTTCTTC,CASSQVERGISYNEQFF
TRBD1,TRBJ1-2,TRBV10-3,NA,TGTGCCATACTCCGACAGGGGGCTGACTATGGCTACACCTTC,CAILRQGADYGYTF
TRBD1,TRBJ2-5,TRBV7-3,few,TGTGCCAGCAGCCGCTCAGGGGGATTCCTTGAGACCCAGTACTTC,CASSRSGGFLETQYF
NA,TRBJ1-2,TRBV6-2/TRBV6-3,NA,TGTGCCAGCAGTCCCGGGACAAGCCGGGCGAACACCTTC,CASSPGTSRANTF
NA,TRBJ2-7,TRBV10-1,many,TGCGCCAGCAGTGAGTCGGGTAACGAGCAGTACTTC,CASSESGNEQYF
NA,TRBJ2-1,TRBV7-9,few,TGTGCCAGCAGCTCCCCAATCCAGCTCTCCTACAATGAGCAGTTCTTC,CASSSPIQLSYNEQFF
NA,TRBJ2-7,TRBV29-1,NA,TGCAGCGTTGAATTGGGCTCCTACGAGCAGTACTTC,CSVELGSYEQYF
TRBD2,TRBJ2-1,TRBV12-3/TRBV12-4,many,TGTGCCAGCAGTGCCGGGACTAGCCCCTACAATGAGCAGTTCTTC,CASSAGTSPYNEQFF
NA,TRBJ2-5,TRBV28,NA,TGTGCCAACAGTCCCACGGACCGGTCAGGAGAGACCCAGTACTTC,CANSPTDRSGETQYF
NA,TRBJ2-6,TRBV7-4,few,TGTGCCAGCAGCCCATACTACTCTGGGGCCAACGTCCTGACTTTC,CASSPYYSGANVLTF
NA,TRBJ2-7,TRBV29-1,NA,TGCAGCGTTCTAGGGGGCGGGGTCTCCTACGAGCAGTACTTC,CSVLGGGVSYEQYF
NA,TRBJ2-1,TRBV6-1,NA,TGTGCCAGCCCGGACATACCCTCCTATGACAATGAGCAGTTCTTC,CASPDIPSYDNEQFF
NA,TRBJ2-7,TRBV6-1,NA,TGTGCCAGCAGTGAAGCGAGGTCCCTTCCCTACGAGCAGTACTTC,CASSEARSLPYEQYF
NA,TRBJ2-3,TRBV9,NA,TGTGCCAGCAGCGCTCCCTGGGGGGCGAGCACAGATACGCAGTATTTT,CASSAPWGASTDTQYF
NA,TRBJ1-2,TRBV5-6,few,TGTGCCAGCAGCTTGTGGGGGGCCGTTCGTGGGTATGGCTACACCTTC,CASSLWGAVRGYGYTF
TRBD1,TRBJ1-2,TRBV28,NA,TGTGCCAGCAACCGACTACAGGGGTGGGGCTACACCTTC,CASNRLQGWGYTF
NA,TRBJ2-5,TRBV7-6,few,TGTGCCAGCAGCTCCCGAGGGGCGATCCAAGAGACCCAGTACTTC,CASSSRGAIQETQYF
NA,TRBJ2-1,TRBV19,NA,TGTGCCAGTAGTGCCACAGGGTCAGGCTACAATGAGCAGTTCTTC,CASSATGSGYNEQFF
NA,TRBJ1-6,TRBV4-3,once,TGCGCCAGCAATCATAATTCACGGAATAATTCACCCCTCCACTTT,CASNHNSRNNSPLHF
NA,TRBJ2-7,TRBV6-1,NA,TGTGCCAGCAATATCGGGGGCCGCTCCTACGAGCAGTACTTC,CASNIGGRSYEQYF
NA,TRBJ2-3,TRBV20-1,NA,TGCAGTGCTAGAGATAGGCAGGGTCGTTATTTAGACGCAGATACGCAGTATTTT,CSARDRQGRYLDADTQYF
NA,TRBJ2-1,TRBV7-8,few,TGTGCCAGCAGCTTAGCGACGGGGGACGGGAATGAGCAGTTCTTC,CASSLATGDGNEQFF
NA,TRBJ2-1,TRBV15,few,TGTGCCACCAGCAGCGGGACAGCGGTAGCGGTCTTC,CATSSGTAVAVF
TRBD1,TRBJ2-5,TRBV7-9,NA,TGTGCCAGCAGCCCTCTCTCCGGGACAGTGGAGACCCAGTACTTC,CASSPLSGTVETQYF
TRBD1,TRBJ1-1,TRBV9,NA,TGTGCCAGCAGCACCATCCCCCAGGGGGGGACTGAAGCTTTCTTT,CASSTIPQGGTEAFF
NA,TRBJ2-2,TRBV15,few,TGTGCCACCAGCTCCCGCCGATCCGGGGAGCTGTTTTTT,CATSSRRSGELFF
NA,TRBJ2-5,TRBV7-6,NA,TGTGCCAGCAGCTTAAGTAAGACAGGACTCCAAGAGACCCAGTACTTC,CASSLSKTGLQETQYF
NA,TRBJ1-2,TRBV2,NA,TGTGCCAGCATTGGAGAGGAAGGCTACACCTTC,CASIGEEGYTF
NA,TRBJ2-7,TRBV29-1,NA,TGCAGCGTTCTCAAGGGTAAATTGCAGTACTTC,CSVLKGKLQYF
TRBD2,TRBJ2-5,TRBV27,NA,TGTGCCAGCAGTTCCTCTCCGGGACTAGCGGAAGAGACCCAGTACTTC,CASSSSPGLAEETQYF
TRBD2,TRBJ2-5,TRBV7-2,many,TGTGCCAGCAGCACCAACCTAGTAGAGCGGGGGGAAGAGACCCAGTACTTC,CASSTNLVERGEETQYF
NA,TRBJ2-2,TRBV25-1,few,TGTGCCAGCAGTGAATGGAGGACCGGGGAGCTGTTTTTT,CASSEWRTGELFF
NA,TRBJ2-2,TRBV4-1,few,TGCGCCAGCAGCCAAGATAGGAGTCCCGGGGAGCTGTTTTTT,CASSQDRSPGELFF
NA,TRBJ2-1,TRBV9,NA,TGTGCCAGCAGCGGCAACCTTCTAGGCCAGAATGTCAATGAGCAGTTCTTC,CASSGNLLGQNVNEQFF
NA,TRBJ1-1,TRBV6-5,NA,TGTGCCAGCCTGGCCGGGTCGGCCACTGAAGCTTTCTTT,CASLAGSATEAFF